A selection of T cell receptor beta chains follows, all from one sample in a study of identical twins. TCRdb re-analysed the 5' RACE reads in MiXCR, keeping a single row per CDR3 protein. The sample records under 300,000 distinct CDR3 sequences, about 13% being singletons. A further study also used this sample, focusing on yellow fever vaccine responses in identical twins.

The sequenced sample was memory (CD45RO+) T cells sorted from blood. These TCRs come from a woman aged 18-29 years in good health. The CDR3 runs from the conserved cysteine through the conserved F or W. D genes are given only for firm matches. Part of the rows lack a size; the others show once, few, many or a class for expanded clones.

D gene: .
clone size: .
V gene: TRBV6-2/TRBV6-3
J gene: TRBJ1-5
CDR3 protein: CASSPGRTGQPQHF
CDR3 DNA: TGTGCCAGCAGCCCCGGCCGGACGGGGCAGCCCCAGCATTTT

D gene: .
clone size: few
V gene: TRBV7-2
J gene: TRBJ2-7
CDR3 protein: CASSLASPREQYF
CDR3 DNA: TGTGCCAGCAGCTTAGCTTCCCCTCGAGAGCAGTACTTC

D gene: .
clone size: .
V gene: TRBV7-2
J gene: TRBJ1-2
CDR3 protein: CASSYSYGGREGYTF
CDR3 DNA: TGTGCCAGCAGCTACTCCTATGGGGGCCGAGAAGGCTACACCTTC

D gene: .
clone size: .
V gene: TRBV6-4
J gene: TRBJ1-2
CDR3 protein: CASSETGYYGYTF
CDR3 DNA: TGTGCCAGCAGTGAGACAGGCTACTATGGCTACACCTTC

D gene: .
clone size: .
V gene: TRBV12-3/TRBV12-4
J gene: TRBJ1-2
CDR3 protein: CASRKDSLPDDYGYTF
CDR3 DNA: TGTGCCAGCAGAAAAGACAGTCTCCCGGACGACTATGGCTACACCTTC

D gene: TRBD1
clone size: .
V gene: TRBV6-6
J gene: TRBJ1-1
CDR3 protein: CASGDRGRTEAFF
CDR3 DNA: TGTGCCAGTGGGGACAGGGGGAGGACTGAAGCTTTCTTT

D gene: .
clone size: few
V gene: TRBV9
J gene: TRBJ1-2
CDR3 protein: CASSGRYGYTF
CDR3 DNA: TGTGCCAGCAGCGGTCGATATGGCTACACCTTC

D gene: TRBD1
clone size: .
V gene: TRBV25-1
J gene: TRBJ2-2
CDR3 protein: CASSEYLSRGQGTGELFF
CDR3 DNA: TGTGCCAGCAGTGAATATTTGAGTCGCGGACAGGGGACCGGGGAGCTGTTTTTT

D gene: TRBD2
clone size: few
V gene: TRBV12-5
J gene: TRBJ2-1
CDR3 protein: CASGLSLAGGYDEQFF
CDR3 DNA: TGTGCTAGTGGTTTAAGTCTAGCGGGAGGTTACGATGAGCAGTTCTTC

D gene: .
clone size: .
V gene: TRBV11-2
J gene: TRBJ2-7
CDR3 protein: CASSFKPGLLSYEQYF
CDR3 DNA: TGTGCCAGCAGCTTTAAACCGGGACTCCTCTCCTACGAGCAGTACTTC

D gene: TRBD1
clone size: .
V gene: TRBV4-1
J gene: TRBJ2-5
CDR3 protein: CASSRMKSDRGGETQYF
CDR3 DNA: TGCGCCAGCAGCCGCATGAAGTCGGACAGGGGAGGAGAGACCCAGTACTTC

D gene: TRBD1
clone size: many
V gene: TRBV7-8
J gene: TRBJ1-6
CDR3 protein: CASSLGRAGGDSPLHF
CDR3 DNA: TGTGCCAGCAGCCTAGGTCGGGCAGGGGGGGATTCACCCCTCCACTTT

D gene: TRBD2
clone size: .
V gene: TRBV10-3
J gene: TRBJ2-1
CDR3 protein: CAIGGRGLAFDNEQFF
CDR3 DNA: TGTGCCATCGGAGGCAGAGGACTAGCGTTCGACAATGAGCAGTTCTTC

D gene: .
clone size: few
V gene: TRBV7-7
J gene: TRBJ2-3
CDR3 protein: CASSPPSSDTQYF
CDR3 DNA: TGTGCTAGCAGCCCCCCTAGTTCAGATACGCAGTATTTT

D gene: .
clone size: .
V gene: TRBV7-3
J gene: TRBJ2-5
CDR3 protein: CASSLDQGQKTQYF
CDR3 DNA: TGTGCCAGCAGCTTAGACCAAGGACAGAAGACCCAGTACTTC

D gene: TRBD2
clone size: few
V gene: TRBV4-3
J gene: TRBJ2-3
CDR3 protein: CASSQDLSLAGTDTQYF
CDR3 DNA: TGCGCCAGCAGCCAAGACCTTAGTCTAGCGGGAACTGATACGCAGTATTTT

D gene: .
clone size: once
V gene: TRBV18
J gene: TRBJ2-1
CDR3 protein: CASSPNREAEQFF
CDR3 DNA: TGTGCCAGCTCACCGAACAGGGAGGCTGAGCAGTTCTTC

D gene: .
clone size: many
V gene: TRBV6-1
J gene: TRBJ2-6
CDR3 protein: CASRDYGGSGANVLTF
CDR3 DNA: TGTGCCAGCAGAGACTACGGGGGCTCTGGGGCCAACGTCCTGACTTTC

D gene: .
clone size: .
V gene: TRBV2
J gene: TRBJ1-2
CDR3 protein: CASSEAQAAASGYTF
CDR3 DNA: TGTGCCAGCAGTGAAGCGCAGGCGGCAGCGTCCGGCTACACCTTC

D gene: .
clone size: few
V gene: TRBV12-3/TRBV12-4
J gene: TRBJ2-2
CDR3 protein: CASKSFNTGELFF
CDR3 DNA: TGTGCCAGCAAGTCTTTTAACACCGGGGAGCTGTTTTTT

D gene: TRBD1
clone size: many
V gene: TRBV15
J gene: TRBJ2-7
CDR3 protein: CATSTASGQGIPYEQYF
CDR3 DNA: TGTGCCACCAGCACGGCCTCCGGACAGGGAATTCCCTACGAGCAGTACTTC

D gene: TRBD1
clone size: .
V gene: TRBV7-3
J gene: TRBJ2-7
CDR3 protein: CASSLNPGGAYEQYF
CDR3 DNA: TGTGCCAGCAGCTTAAATCCAGGGGGCGCTTACGAGCAGTACTTC

D gene: .
clone size: .
V gene: TRBV19
J gene: TRBJ1-1
CDR3 protein: CASRIGTSEAFF
CDR3 DNA: TGTGCCAGTAGAATTGGGACAAGTGAAGCTTTCTTT

D gene: .
clone size: few
V gene: TRBV6-1
J gene: TRBJ2-7
CDR3 protein: CASSEQGYEQYF
CDR3 DNA: TGTGCCAGCAGTGAGCAGGGCTACGAGCAGTACTTC

D gene: TRBD1
clone size: .
V gene: TRBV10-3
J gene: TRBJ2-1
CDR3 protein: CAISGPGQGDNEQFF
CDR3 DNA: TGTGCCATCAGTGGACCGGGACAGGGGGACAATGAGCAGTTCTTC

D gene: .
clone size: few
V gene: TRBV27
J gene: TRBJ2-6
CDR3 protein: CASSSLQRLISGANVLTF
CDR3 DNA: TGTGCCAGCAGTTCTCTACAGCGACTCATCTCTGGGGCCAACGTCCTGACTTTC

D gene: TRBD1
clone size: few
V gene: TRBV18
J gene: TRBJ2-5
CDR3 protein: CASSRDRGNGETQYF
CDR3 DNA: TGTGCCAGCTCACGGGACAGGGGGAATGGAGAGACCCAGTACTTC

D gene: TRBD1
clone size: few
V gene: TRBV24-1
J gene: TRBJ2-3
CDR3 protein: CATSLGQSTDTQYF
CDR3 DNA: TGTGCCACCAGCTTGGGACAGAGCACAGATACGCAGTATTTT